This T cell receptor (beta chain) was profiled in a study of technical replicates of blood from several donors. This table comes from immunoSEQ multiplex PCR, and its TCRdb copy is limited to in-frame clones, with some not included. The data show 70,000 to 95,000 clones, just under 95% seen once. CDR1 is MNHEY, CDR2 SVGAGI, per germline. The V and J ends lost 2 bases and 7 bases respectively, with 9 bases between them. CDR3 size: 14 residues. The V gene is TRBV6-5, the J gene TRBJ1-6, with D tentatively TRBD1 (5 bases). Sequencing was done on a sample of T cells isolated from PBMCs. The clonotype originates from a human donor in good health. CDR3 sequence: CASSYQGLNSPLHF. Here the CDR3 DNA reads TGTGCCAGCAGTTACCAGGGTCTGAATTCACCCCTCCACTTT.